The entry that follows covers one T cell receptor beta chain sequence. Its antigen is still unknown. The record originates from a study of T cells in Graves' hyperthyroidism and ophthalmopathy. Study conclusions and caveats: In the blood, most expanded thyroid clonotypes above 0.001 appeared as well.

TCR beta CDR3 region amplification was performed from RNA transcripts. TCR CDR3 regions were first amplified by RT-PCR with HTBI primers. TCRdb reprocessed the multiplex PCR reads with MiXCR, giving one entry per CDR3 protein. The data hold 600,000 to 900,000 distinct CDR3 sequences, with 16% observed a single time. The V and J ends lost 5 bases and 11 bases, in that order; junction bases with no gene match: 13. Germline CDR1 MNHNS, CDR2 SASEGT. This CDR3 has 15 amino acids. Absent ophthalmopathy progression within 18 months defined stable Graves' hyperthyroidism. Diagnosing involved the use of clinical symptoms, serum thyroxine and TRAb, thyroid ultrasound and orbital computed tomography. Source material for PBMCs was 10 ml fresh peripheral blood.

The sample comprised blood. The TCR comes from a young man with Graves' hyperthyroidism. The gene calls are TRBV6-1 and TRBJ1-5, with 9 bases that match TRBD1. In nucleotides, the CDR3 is TGTGCCAGCAGTACAACCGGGACAGGGTCTTCAACCCAGCATTTT. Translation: CASSTTGTGSSTQHF.